This T cell receptor beta chain was observed in a study of shared clonotypes between healthy human individuals. Looking at the study overall: Each donor's CD8 memory used one plate, CD8 naive two, each CD4 subset three.

Points from the study as a whole: Expectations were that clonotype sharing among donors would be affected by sequencing depth. Only a few donors were included, so the genetic and exposure-history diversity represented was limited.

Assay execution proceeded at the deep level. The data were produced by immunoSEQ multiplex PCR, yet TCRdb's version contains in-frame clones alone and is incomplete. The sample carries 980,000 or so clones, approximately 80% recorded once. Germline CDR1 reads SGHTA; CDR2 reads FQGNSA. The CDR3 is made up of 14 amino acids. V gave up 1 base and J gave up 1 base, with 7 bases separating them. Of note for this clone: The antigen is not known.

The sequence was collected from a man between 18 and 29 years old in good health. The chain uses TRBV7-2 and TRBJ1-1; D unclear. The sample was memory CD4+ T cells sorted from blood. Subset meaning: CD45RA-negative fraction. DNA for the CDR3: TGTGCCAGCAGCTTAGGTAACGCGAACACTGAAGCTTTCTTT. Residues: CASSLGNANTEAFF.